This TCR beta chain was captured by sequencing in a study of CD8+ T cells in alopecia areata. TCR sequencing used cDNA made by reverse transcription of extracted RNA. The table came from immunoSEQ multiplex PCR; TCRdb's copy has only in-frame clones and leaves some out. The repertoire holds 140,000 to 150,000 clones, about 60% seen once, with approximately 6.5% in the top ten. The specimen comprised CD4+ T cells sorted from blood, sampled at week 0. The sequence was obtained from a human donor with alopecia areata.

CDR3 residues: CSARRQNTEAFF. The CDR3 DNA reads TGCAGCGCCCGACGGCAGAACACTGAAGCTTTCTTT. V and J are TRBV29-1 and TRBJ1-1; D is ambiguous. Between the trimmed V and J ends, which lost 7 bases and 1 base, there was a span of 10 bases. The CDR3 is 12 amino acids. Germline V gene lookup returns CDR1 SQVTM and CDR2 ANQGSEA.